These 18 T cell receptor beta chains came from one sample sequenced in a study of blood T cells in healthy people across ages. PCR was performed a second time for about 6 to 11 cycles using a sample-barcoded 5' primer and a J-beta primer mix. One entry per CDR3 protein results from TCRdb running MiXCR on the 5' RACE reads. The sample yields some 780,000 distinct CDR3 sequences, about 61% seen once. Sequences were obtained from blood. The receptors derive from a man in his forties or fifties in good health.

As DNA, the CDR3 is TGTGCCTGGAGTGGAGGACAGGGCGTATACGAGCAGTACTTC. The encoded protein is CAWSGGQGVYEQYF. V and J are TRBV30 and TRBJ2-7; the match to TRBD1 covers 8 bases. Per germline, CDR1 GTSNPN and CDR2 SVGIG (reference sequence). This CDR3 has 14 residues. V was pared by 1 base and J by 4 bases, with 6 bases of the junction left unmatched.

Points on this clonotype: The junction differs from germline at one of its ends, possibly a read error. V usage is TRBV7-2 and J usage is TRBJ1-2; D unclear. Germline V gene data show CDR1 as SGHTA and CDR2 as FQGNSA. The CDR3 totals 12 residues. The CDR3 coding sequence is TGTGCCAGCAGCTTAGGAATCTATGGCTGCACCTTC. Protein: CASSLGIYGCTF.

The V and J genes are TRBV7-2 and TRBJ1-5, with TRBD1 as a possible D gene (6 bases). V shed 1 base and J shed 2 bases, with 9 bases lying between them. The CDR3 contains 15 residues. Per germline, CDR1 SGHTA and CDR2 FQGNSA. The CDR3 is CASSLEPGGNQPQHF. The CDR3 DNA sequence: TGTGCCAGCAGCTTAGAACCAGGGGGCAATCAGCCCCAGCATTTT.

For the CDR3, the DNA is TGTGCCAGCCGGGGGGAAGGTAGCACAGATACGCAGTATTTT. The encoded protein is CASRGEGSTDTQYF. This chain connects TRBV27 to TRBJ2-3, with 7 bases matching TRBD2. The junction had 5 bases not matched to a gene; V was cut back by 8 bases and J by 0 bases. The CDR3 is made up of 14 amino acids. Germline V gene sequence: CDR1 MNHEY, CDR2 SMNVEV (reference sequence).

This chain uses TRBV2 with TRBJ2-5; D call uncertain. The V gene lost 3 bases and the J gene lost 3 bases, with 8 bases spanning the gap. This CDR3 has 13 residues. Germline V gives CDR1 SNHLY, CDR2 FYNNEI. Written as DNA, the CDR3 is TGTGCCAGCAGTGAGGTGGTAGAAGAGACCCAGTACTTC. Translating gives CASSEVVEETQYF.

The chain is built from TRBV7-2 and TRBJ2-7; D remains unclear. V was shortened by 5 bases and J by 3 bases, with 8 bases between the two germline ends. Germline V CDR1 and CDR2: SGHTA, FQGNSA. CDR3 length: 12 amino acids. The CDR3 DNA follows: TGTGCCAGCAGCCAGACAATCTACGAGCAGTACTTC. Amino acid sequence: CASSQTIYEQYF.

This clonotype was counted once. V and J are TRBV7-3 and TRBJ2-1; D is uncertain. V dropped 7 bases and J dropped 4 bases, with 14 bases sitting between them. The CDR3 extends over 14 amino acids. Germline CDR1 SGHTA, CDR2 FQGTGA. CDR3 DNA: TGTGCCAGCACCCCCAGCCCAGGTTACAATGAGCAGTTCTTC. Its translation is CASTPSPGYNEQFF.

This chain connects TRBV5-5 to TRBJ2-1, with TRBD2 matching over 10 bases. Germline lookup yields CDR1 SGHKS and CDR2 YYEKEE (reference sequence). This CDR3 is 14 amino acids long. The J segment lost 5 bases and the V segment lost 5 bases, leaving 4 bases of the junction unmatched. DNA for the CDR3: TGTGCCAGCAGGGAGCGGGAGGGAAACAATGAGCAGTTCTTC. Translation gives CASREREGNNEQFF.

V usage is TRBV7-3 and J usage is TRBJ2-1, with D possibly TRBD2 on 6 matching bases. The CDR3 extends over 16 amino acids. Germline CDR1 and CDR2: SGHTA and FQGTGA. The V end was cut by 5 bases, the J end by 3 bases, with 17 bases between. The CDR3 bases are TGTGCCAGCAGCAGAAACTCGCGGGACGGCTACAATGAGCAGTTCTTC. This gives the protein CASSRNSRDGYNEQFF.

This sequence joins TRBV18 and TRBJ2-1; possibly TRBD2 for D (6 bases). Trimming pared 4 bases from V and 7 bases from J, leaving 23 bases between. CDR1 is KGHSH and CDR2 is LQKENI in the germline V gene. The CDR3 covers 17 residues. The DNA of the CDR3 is TGTGCCAGCTCACAGGGGACTGCGGCCCTTAGGGTGAATGAGCAGTTCTTC. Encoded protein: CASSQGTAALRVNEQFF.

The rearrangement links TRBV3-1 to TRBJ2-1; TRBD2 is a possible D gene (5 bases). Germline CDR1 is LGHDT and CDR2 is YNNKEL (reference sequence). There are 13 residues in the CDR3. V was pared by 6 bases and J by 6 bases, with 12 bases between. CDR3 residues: CASSTGFLNEQFF. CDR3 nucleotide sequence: TGTGCCAGCAGTACGGGATTCCTCAATGAGCAGTTCTTC.

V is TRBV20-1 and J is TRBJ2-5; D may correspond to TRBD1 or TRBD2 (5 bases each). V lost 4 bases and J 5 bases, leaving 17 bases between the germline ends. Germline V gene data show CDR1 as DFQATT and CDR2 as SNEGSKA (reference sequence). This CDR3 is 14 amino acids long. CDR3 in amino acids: CSATGLGALETQYF. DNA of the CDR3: TGCAGTGCTACGGGTCTCGGGGCCTTGGAGACCCAGTACTTC.

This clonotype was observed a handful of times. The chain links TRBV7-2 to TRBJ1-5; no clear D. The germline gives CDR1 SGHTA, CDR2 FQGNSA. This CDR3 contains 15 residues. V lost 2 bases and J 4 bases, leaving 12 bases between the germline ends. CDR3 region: CASSLTGTGNQPQHF. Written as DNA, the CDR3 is TGTGCCAGCAGCTTAACGGGTACGGGGAATCAGCCCCAGCATTTT.

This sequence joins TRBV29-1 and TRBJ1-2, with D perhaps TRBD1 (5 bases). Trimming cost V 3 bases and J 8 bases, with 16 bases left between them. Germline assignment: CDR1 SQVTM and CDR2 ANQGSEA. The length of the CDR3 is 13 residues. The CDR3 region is CSVEGTLGRGYTF. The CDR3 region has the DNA TGCAGCGTTGAGGGGACCCTTGGTAGGGGCTACACCTTC.

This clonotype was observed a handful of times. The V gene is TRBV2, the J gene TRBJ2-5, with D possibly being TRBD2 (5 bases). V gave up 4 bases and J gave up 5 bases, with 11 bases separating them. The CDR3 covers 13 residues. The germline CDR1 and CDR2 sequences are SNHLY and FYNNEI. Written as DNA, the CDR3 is TGTGCCAGCAGTGTGGGGTTAGCGGAGACCCAGTACTTC. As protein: CASSVGLAETQYF.

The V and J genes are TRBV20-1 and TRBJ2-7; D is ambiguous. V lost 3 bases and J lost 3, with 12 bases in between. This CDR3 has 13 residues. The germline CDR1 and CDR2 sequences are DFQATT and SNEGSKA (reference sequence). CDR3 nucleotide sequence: TGCAGTGCTAGGGGGATCTCCAACTACGAGCAGTACTTC. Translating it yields CSARGISNYEQYF.

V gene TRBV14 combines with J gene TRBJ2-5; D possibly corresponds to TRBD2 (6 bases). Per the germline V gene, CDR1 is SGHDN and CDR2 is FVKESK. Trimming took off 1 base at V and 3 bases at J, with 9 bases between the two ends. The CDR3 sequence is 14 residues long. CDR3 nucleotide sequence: TGTGCCAGCAGCCAAGGATGGGGGGAAGAGACCCAGTACTTC. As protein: CASSQGWGEETQYF.

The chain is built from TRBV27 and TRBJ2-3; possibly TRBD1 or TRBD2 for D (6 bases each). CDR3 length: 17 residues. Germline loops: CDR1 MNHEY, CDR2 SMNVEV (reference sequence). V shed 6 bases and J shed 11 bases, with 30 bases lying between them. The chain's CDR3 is CASRLKRVQGVTEGQYF. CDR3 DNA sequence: TGTGCCAGCAGACTTAAAAGGGTACAGGGAGTAACGGAGGGGCAGTATTTT.